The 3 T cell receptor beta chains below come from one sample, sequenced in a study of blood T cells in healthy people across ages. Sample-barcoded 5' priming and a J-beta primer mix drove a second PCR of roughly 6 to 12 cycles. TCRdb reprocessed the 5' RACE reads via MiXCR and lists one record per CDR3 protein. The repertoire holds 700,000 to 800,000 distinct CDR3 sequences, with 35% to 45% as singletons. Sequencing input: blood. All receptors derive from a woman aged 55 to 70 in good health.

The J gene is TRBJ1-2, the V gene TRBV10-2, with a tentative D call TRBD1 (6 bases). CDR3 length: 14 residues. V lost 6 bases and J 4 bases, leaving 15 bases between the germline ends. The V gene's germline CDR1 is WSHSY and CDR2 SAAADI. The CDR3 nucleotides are TGCGCCAGCAGCGCCCCGGACAGAGGCTATGGCTACACCTTC. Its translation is CASSAPDRGYGYTF.

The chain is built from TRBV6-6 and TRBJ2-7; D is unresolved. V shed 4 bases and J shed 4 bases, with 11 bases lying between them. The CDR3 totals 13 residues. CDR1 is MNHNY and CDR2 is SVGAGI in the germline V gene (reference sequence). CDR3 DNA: TGTGCCAGCAGTTCCCCGGACGGGTACGAGCAGTACTTC. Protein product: CASSSPDGYEQYF.

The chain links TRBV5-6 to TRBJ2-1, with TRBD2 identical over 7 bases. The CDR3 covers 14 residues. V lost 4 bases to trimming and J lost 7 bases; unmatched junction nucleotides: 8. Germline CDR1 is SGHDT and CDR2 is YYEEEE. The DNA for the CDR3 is TGTGCCAGCAGCCTTAGGACCGGGAGGAATGAGCAGTTCTTC. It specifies CASSLRTGRNEQFF.